The clone carrying this TCR beta chain appeared a few times. The TCRbeta library was prepared with unique molecular identifiers. TCRdb reprocessed the PCR reads with MiXCR, giving one entry per CDR3 protein. Here the sample spans a few hundred thousand distinct CDR3 sequences, 9.7% being singletons. Germline V gene sequence: CDR1 LGHNT, CDR2 FRNRAP. With V trimmed by 1 base and J by 4 bases, 3 bases remained unmatched. This CDR3 has 17 residues. The data originate from a study of T-cell reconstitution after alpha-beta-depleted transplantation in children. The sequence derives from a human donor who donated a stem cell graft to a child with SCID. The chain is built from TRBV12-5 and TRBJ2-2, with 13 bases that match TRBD2. The source material was PBMCs from the stem cell graft donor, sampled from the stem cell graft. The CDR3 DNA is TGTGCTAGTGGTTTGGGACTAGCGGGGGGTATCACCGGGGAGCTGTTTTTT. Its translation is CASGLGLAGGITGELFF.